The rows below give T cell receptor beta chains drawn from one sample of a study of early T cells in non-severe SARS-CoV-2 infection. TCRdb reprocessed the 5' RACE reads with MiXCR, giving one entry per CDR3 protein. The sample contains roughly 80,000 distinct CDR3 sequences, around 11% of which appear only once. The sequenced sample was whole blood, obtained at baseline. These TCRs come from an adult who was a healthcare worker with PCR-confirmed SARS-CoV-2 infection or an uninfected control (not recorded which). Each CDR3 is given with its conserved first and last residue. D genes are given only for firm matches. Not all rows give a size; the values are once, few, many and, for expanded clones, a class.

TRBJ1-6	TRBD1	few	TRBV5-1	TGCGCCAGCAGCCCGGACAGGGGCGGGAATTCACCCCTCCACTTT	CASSPDRGGNSPLHF
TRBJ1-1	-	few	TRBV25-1	TGTGCCAGCAGGTACGGAATGAACACTGAAGCTTTCTTT	CASRYGMNTEAFF
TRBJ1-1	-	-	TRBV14	TGTGCCAGCAGCCTTTGGGGGACTGAAGCTTTCTTT	CASSLWGTEAFF
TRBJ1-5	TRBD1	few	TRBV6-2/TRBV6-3	TGTGCCAGCAGTCTTAGTCCCTCGGGACAGGGCTATAATCAGCCCCAGCATTTT	CASSLSPSGQGYNQPQHF
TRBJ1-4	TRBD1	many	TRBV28	TGTGCCGGCCAGGGGGGTTTTAATGAAAAACTGTTTTTT	CAGQGGFNEKLFF
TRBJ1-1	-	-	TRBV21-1	TGTGCCAGGGGGGTGCGAGACACTGAAGCTTTCTTT	CARGVRDTEAFF
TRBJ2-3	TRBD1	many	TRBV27	TGTGCCAGCAGTCGGGGACAGTCGCGTGATACGCAGTATTTT	CASSRGQSRDTQYF
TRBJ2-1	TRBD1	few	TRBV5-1	TGCGCCAGCAGCTTGTTACAGGGGACCATCGGTGAGCAGTTCTTC	CASSLLQGTIGEQFF
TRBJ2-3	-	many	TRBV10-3	TGTGCCATCCGTCTCGGGACTAGCACAGATACGCAGTATTTT	CAIRLGTSTDTQYF
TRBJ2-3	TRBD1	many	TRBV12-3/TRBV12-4	TGTGCCAGCAGTCTTCAGGGGGTCACAGATACGCAGTATTTT	CASSLQGVTDTQYF
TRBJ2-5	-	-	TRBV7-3	TGTGCCAGCAGCCTAATGGGGGACCAAGAGACCCAGTACTTC	CASSLMGDQETQYF
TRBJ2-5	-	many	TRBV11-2	TGTGCCAGCAGCTTAGATCCAGCTTTGCGGGAGACCCAGTACTTC	CASSLDPALRETQYF
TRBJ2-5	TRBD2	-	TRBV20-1	TGCAGTGCGATTAGCGGGGCCGACCAAGAGACCCAGTACTTC	CSAISGADQETQYF
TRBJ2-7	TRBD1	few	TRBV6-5	TGTGCCAGCAGTCTGGACAGGTTGATAAGCTCCTACGAGCAGTACTTC	CASSLDRLISSYEQYF
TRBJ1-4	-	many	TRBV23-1	TGCGCCAGCAGTCCTCGGCGGGGGGCTAATGAAAAACTGTTTTTT	CASSPRRGANEKLFF
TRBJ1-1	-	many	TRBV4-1	TGCGCCAGCAGCCAAGAGGGCAGCATGAACACTGAAGCTTTCTTT	CASSQEGSMNTEAFF